This T cell receptor (beta chain) was identified in a study of blood T cell repertoires in COVID-19. Turning to the study itself: Whether acute or convalescent, the COVID-19 samples came from the United States, Italy and Spain. T cells, B-cell-depleted T cells, or PBMCs supplied cDNA or gDNA.

In regard to this clone: Within the sample, other DNA sequences also encode this same CDR3.

V gave up 6 bases and J gave up 3 bases, with 11 bases separating them. From germline, CDR1 is LGHDT and CDR2 YNNKEL (reference sequence). The CDR3 consists of 14 residues. The table came from immunoSEQ multiplex PCR; TCRdb's copy has only in-frame clones and leaves some out. The sample has about 380,000 clones; approximately 87% are singletons. This clonotype originated in a man aged 25-45 years who had recovered from COVID-19. Source material: PBMCs or T cells enriched from blood (not recorded which). The chain joins TRBV3-1 (or the pseudogene TRBV3-2) to TRBJ1-4; D may be TRBD1 (5 bases). CDR3 protein: CASSPGQSNEKLFF. DNA of the CDR3: TGTGCCAGCAGTCCAGGGCAGTCTAATGAAAAACTGTTTTTT.